The clone carrying this T cell receptor (beta chain) was seen just once. The data originate from a study of blood T cell repertoires in COVID-19. On the study more broadly: PBMCs, B-cell-depleted T cells, or T cells were the source of the cDNA or gDNA that made up the material.

V lost 1 base, J lost 7 bases, and 8 bases lay in between. CDR3 length: 13 amino acids. Original data processing: Amplification of reference gene primers provided the estimated nucleated cell counts. Method: immunoSEQ multiplex PCR; TCRdb's copy keeps in-frame clones and lacks some. V and J calls and clone size come straight from that table; D and trimming were deduced from the DNA. The table records 120,000 or so clones, roughly four fifths of them present only once. This TCR was recovered from a woman between 70 and 85 years old with acute or convalescent COVID-19. The source material was peripheral blood. This rearrangement joins TRBV12-3 or TRBV12-4 to TRBJ1-5, with D maybe TRBD1 (6 bases). The CDR3 DNA is TGTGCCAGCAGTTTAGGGGGGCAACAGCCCCAGCATTTT. It yields the protein CASSLGGQQPQHF.